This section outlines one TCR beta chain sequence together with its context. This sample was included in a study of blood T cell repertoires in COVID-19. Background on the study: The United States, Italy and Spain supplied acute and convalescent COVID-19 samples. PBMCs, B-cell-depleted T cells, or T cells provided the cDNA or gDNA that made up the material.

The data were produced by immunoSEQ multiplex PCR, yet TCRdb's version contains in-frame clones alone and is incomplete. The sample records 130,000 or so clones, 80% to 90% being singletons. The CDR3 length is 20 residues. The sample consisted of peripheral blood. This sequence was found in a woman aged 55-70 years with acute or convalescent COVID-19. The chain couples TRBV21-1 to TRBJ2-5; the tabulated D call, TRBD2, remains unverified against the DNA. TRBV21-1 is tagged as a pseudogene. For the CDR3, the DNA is TGTGCCAGCTTATGGTCGGCTAGCGGGGGGATCTGGGTGATTGAAGAGACCCAGTACTTC. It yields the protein CASLWSASGGIWVIEETQYF.